The 32 T cell receptor beta chains in this list originate from one sample, sequenced in a study of blood T cell repertoires in COVID-19. Assay used: immunoSEQ multiplex PCR; TCRdb lists only in-frame clones, some missing. The sample lists 15,000 to 20,000 clones, under 90% occurring once. Sequencing input: peripheral blood. These receptors were collected from a human donor in a cohort sampled during active COVID-19.

Judged by abundance, this clone is large (0.1 to 1%). V gene TRBV19 combines with J gene TRBJ2-7; D might be TRBD1 (6 bases). The germline CDR1 and CDR2 sequences are LNHDA and SQIVND (reference sequence). The CDR3 sequence is 18 residues long. Trimming cost V 1 base and J 1 base, with 20 bases left between them. The CDR3 sequence is CASSIGGSAQGLSYEQYF. The CDR3 DNA follows: TGTGCCAGTAGTATAGGAGGCTCTGCGCAGGGGCTATCCTACGAGCAGTACTTC. Together with reference TRBV19 and TRBJ2-7, the CDR3 gives the full variable domain: DGGITQSPKYLFRKEGQNVTLSCEQNLNHDAMYWYRQDPGQGLRLIYYSQIVNDFQKGDIAEGYSVSREKKESFPLTVTSAQKNPTAFYLCASSIGGSAQGLSYEQYFGPGTRLTVT.

This clone appeared a few times. V gene TRBV19 combines with J gene TRBJ1-5; perhaps TRBD1 as D (6 bases). The CDR3 totals 14 residues. V lost 7 bases to trimming and J lost 0 bases, with 10 bases between them. Germline V gene lookup returns CDR1 LNHDA and CDR2 SQIVND (reference sequence). In DNA form, the CDR3 reads TGTGCCAGTACCGGGACACATAGCAATCAGCCCCAGCATTTT. Its translation: CASTGTHSNQPQHF.

The chain has TRBV11-3 and TRBJ2-3; 10 bases agree with TRBD2. This CDR3 spans 17 amino acids. Per germline, CDR1 SGHNT and CDR2 YENEEA. The V segment lost 4 bases and the J segment 0 bases; nucleotides outside the gene matches: 7. CDR3 region: CASSSASGSGSTDTQYF. DNA for the CDR3: TGTGCCAGCAGCTCGGCTAGCGGGAGCGGGAGCACAGATACGCAGTATTTT.

V is TRBV28 and J is TRBJ2-3; 7 bases align to TRBD1. CDR1 MDHEN and CDR2 SYDVKM come from the germline V gene. This CDR3 contains 13 residues. The trim removed 5 bases at V and 3 bases at J, leaving 2 bases unmatched. The CDR3 region is CASSPGQTDTQYF. Here the CDR3 DNA reads TGTGCCAGCAGTCCGGGACAGACAGATACGCAGTATTTT.

This clone was counted once. This chain connects TRBV4-1 to TRBJ2-2; the D is unclear. Trimming took 4 bases from V and 3 from J, leaving 3 bases between them. The CDR3 has 12 amino acids. Germline assignment: CDR1 MGHRA and CDR2 YSYEKL. CDR3 protein: CASSPYTGELFF. The CDR3 nucleotides read TGCGCCAGCAGCCCGTACACCGGGGAGCTGTTTTTT.

The chain combines TRBV2 with TRBJ2-3; 8 nucleotides line up with TRBD2. The length of the CDR3 is 15 residues. With V trimmed by 0 bases and J by 6 bases, 5 bases remained unmatched. The V gene's germline CDR1 is SNHLY and CDR2 FYNNEI. The CDR3 loop is CASSEAGLASDTQYF. CDR3 in DNA: TGTGCCAGCAGTGAAGCCGGACTAGCATCGGATACGCAGTATTTT.

The V call is TRBV6-5, the J call TRBJ2-7; TRBD1 aligns across 7 bases. After removal of 6 bases from V and 0 bases from J, the junction contained 5 bases not matched to a gene. The CDR3 contains 14 residues. Germline CDR1 and CDR2: MNHEY and SVGAGI. DNA for the CDR3: TGTGCCAGCAGGTCAGGGGGTCGCTCCTACGAGCAGTACTTC. This gives the protein CASRSGGRSYEQYF.

V is TRBV2 and J is TRBJ1-2; 9 bases are shared with TRBD1. The CDR3 extends over 15 amino acids. The ends lost 6 bases at V and 6 bases at J; junction bases unmatched: 11. Germline V gene sequence: CDR1 SNHLY, CDR2 FYNNEI. The CDR3 loop reads CASRPDVGTGHGYTF. CDR3 DNA: TGTGCCAGCAGACCGGACGTCGGGACAGGGCATGGCTACACCTTC.

For this clone: The junction does not match germline at one end; this may be a read error. J is TRBJ2-5 and V is TRBV14; TRBD2 matches at 9 bases. CDR3 length: 16 amino acids. CDR1 is SGHDN and CDR2 is FVKESK in the germline V gene. In DNA, the CDR3 is TGTGCCAGCAGCCAAGAAGGGCTAGCGGGATCAGAGATCCAGTACTTC. It codes for CASSQEGLAGSEIQYF. The full variable domain, its missing parts supplied by reference TRBV14 and TRBJ2-5, is EAGVTQFPSHSVIEKGQTVTLRCDPISGHDNLYWYRRVMGKEIKFLLHFVKESKQDESGMPNNRFLAERTGGTYSTLKVQPAELEDSGVYFCASSQEGLAGSEIQYFGPGTRLLVL.

V usage is TRBV28 and J usage is TRBJ1-6; D is uncertain. The V end lost 1 base, the J end lost 0 bases, and 4 bases lay between the germline ends. The CDR3 is 15 amino acids. Germline V gene data show CDR1 as MDHEN and CDR2 as SYDVKM. CDR3 sequence: CASSLFSSYNSPLHF. The DNA for the CDR3 is TGTGCCAGCAGTTTATTTAGCTCCTATAATTCACCCCTCCACTTT.

CDR3 region: CASTRGPGNEAFF. The CDR3 bases are TGTGCCAGCACTAGGGGCCCAGGAAACGAAGCTTTCTTT. The chain links TRBV12-3 or TRBV12-4 to TRBJ1-1, with a weak D call TRBD1 (5 bases). V dropped 7 bases and J dropped 8 bases, with 17 bases sitting between them. The CDR3 is 13 residues long.

The gene calls are TRBV15 and TRBJ1-4; maybe TRBD1 (6 bases). V was shortened by 0 bases and J by 7 bases, with 12 bases between the two germline ends. Germline V CDR1 and CDR2: LNHNV, YYDKDF (reference sequence). The CDR3 length is 15 residues. CDR3: CATSRDQGMGEKLFF. CDR3 nucleotide sequence: TGTGCCACCAGCAGAGATCAGGGGATGGGTGAAAAACTGTTTTTT.

This chain joins TRBV28 and TRBJ2-4, with D tentatively TRBD1 (5 bases). Per germline, CDR1 MDHEN and CDR2 SYDVKM. V lost 6 bases and J 6 bases, leaving 12 bases between the germline ends. This CDR3 comprises 13 residues. DNA of the CDR3: TGTGCCAGCAGCCTAGGGGTTGCAAACATTCAGTACTTC. Translation gives CASSLGVANIQYF.

This chain links TRBV28 with TRBJ1-2; D might be TRBD1 (6 bases). Looked up from germline, CDR1 is MDHEN and CDR2 is SYDVKM. The CDR3 covers 13 residues. The V and J ends lost 2 bases and 7 bases respectively, with 11 bases between them. CDR3 region: CASSLIQGSGYTF. DNA for the CDR3: TGTGCCAGCAGTTTAATACAGGGCTCTGGCTACACCTTC.

The chain couples TRBV11-3 to TRBJ2-2; 7 bases map to TRBD2. This CDR3 is 15 amino acids long. With 5 bases clipped from V and 8 bases from J, the junction kept 11 bases outside the gene matches. Germline assignment: CDR1 SGHNT and CDR2 YENEEA. CDR3 nucleotide sequence: TGTGCCAGCAGCCGGACTAGTTTTTCGGAAGGGGAGCTGTTTTTT. Translation gives CASSRTSFSEGELFF.

The chain carries TRBV21-1 and TRBJ1-5; the table names TRBD1, a call not compared with the DNA. TRBV21-1 is annotated as a pseudogene. CDR3 length: 15 amino acids. The CDR3 loop is CASSRDRETSRPQHF. Written as DNA, the CDR3 is TGTGCCAGCAGCAGGGACAGGGAAACATCCCGGCCCCAGCATTTT.

The chain employs TRBV19 and TRBJ2-7, with 7 bases matching TRBD1. V lost 7 bases, J lost 3 bases, and 6 bases stayed unmatched. Per germline, CDR1 LNHDA and CDR2 SQIVND (reference sequence). The CDR3 is 13 amino acids. CDR3 DNA: TGTGCCAGTACGGGCAGGGGGATCTACGAGCAGTACTTC. Residues: CASTGRGIYEQYF.

This rearrangement joins TRBV5-5 to TRBJ1-4, with D maybe TRBD1 (6 bases). This CDR3 comprises 16 residues. Looked up from germline, CDR1 is SGHKS and CDR2 is YYEKEE (reference sequence). Trimming removed 4 bases from V and 8 bases from J, with 21 bases in between. The CDR3 DNA reads TGTGCCAGCAGCCCTCGGGGGGGCCTTCGAGGCGAAAAACTGTTTTTT. It translates to CASSPRGGLRGEKLFF. The full variable domain, rest sourced from reference TRBV5-5 and TRBJ1-4, is DAGVTQSPTHLIKTRGQQVTLRCSPISGHKSVSWYQQVLGQGPQFIFQYYEKEERGRGNFPDRFSARQFPNYSSELNVNALLLGDSALYLCASSPRGGLRGEKLFFGSGTQLSVL.

The chain links TRBV5-1 to TRBJ1-2, with D unresolved. V was clipped by 3 bases and J by 0 bases, with 9 bases between them. Germline CDR1 and CDR2: SGHRS and YFSETQ. This CDR3 spans 14 amino acids. As DNA, the CDR3 is TGCGCCAGCAGCTCCAGCGGTTCTAACTATGGCTACACCTTC. It specifies CASSSSGSNYGYTF.

The V gene is TRBV9, the J gene TRBJ1-5; D gene ambiguous. Germline lookup yields CDR1 SGDLS and CDR2 YYNGEE. V was clipped by 5 bases and J by 1 base, with 16 bases between them. The CDR3 is 16 amino acids. In DNA, the CDR3 is TGTGCCAGCAGTGGCCGACCGCGGGGAAGCAATCAGCCCCAGCATTTT. This gives the protein CASSGRPRGSNQPQHF.

V usage is TRBV6-6 and J usage is TRBJ2-3, with a tentative D call TRBD2 (5 bases). The CDR3 has 13 residues. Per the germline V gene, CDR1 is MNHNY and CDR2 is SVGAGI (reference sequence). Trimming pared 6 bases from V and 1 base from J, leaving 8 bases between. The DNA for the CDR3 is TGTGCCAGCAGCTTCGGGGGCACAGATACGCAGTATTTT. The encoded protein is CASSFGGTDTQYF.

The rearrangement links TRBV28 to TRBJ1-2, with D uncertain. Trimming pared 5 bases from V and 8 bases from J, leaving 12 bases between. This CDR3 has 12 amino acids. Germline CDR1 is MDHEN and CDR2 is SYDVKM. The CDR3 DNA reads TGTGCCAGCAGTGACCTTCGGCGGGGCTACACCTTC. It encodes CASSDLRRGYTF.

The chain couples TRBV2 to TRBJ2-7; the D is unclear. V shed 7 bases and J shed 5 bases, with 9 bases lying between them. The CDR3 totals 11 residues. Germline V gives CDR1 SNHLY, CDR2 FYNNEI. CDR3 coding DNA: TGTGCCAGCACGAGACAAAACGAGCAGTACTTC. This codes for CASTRQNEQYF.

The chain has TRBV5-6 and TRBJ2-7; 7 positions match TRBD2. With 2 bases clipped from V and 2 bases from J, the junction kept 10 bases outside the gene matches. In germline, CDR1 is SGHDT, CDR2 YYEEEE. The CDR3 has 16 amino acids. DNA for the CDR3: TGTGCCAGCAGCTTCGGGAGGAGCGGGGCAACCTACGAGCAGTACTTC. Translation: CASSFGRSGATYEQYF.

This clone is a singleton in its sample. V is TRBV7-3 and J is TRBJ2-7; D is unresolved. The germline V gene encodes CDR1 SGHTA and CDR2 FQGTGA. V lost 1 base and J 6 bases, leaving 13 bases between the germline ends. The CDR3 covers 14 residues. CDR3 amino acids: CASSLNGLAAEQYF. The DNA for the CDR3 is TGTGCCAGCAGCTTAAATGGTCTGGCGGCCGAGCAGTACTTC.

The V call is TRBV10-1, the J call TRBJ1-2, with TRBD1 as a possible D gene (5 bases). From germline, CDR1 is WNHNN and CDR2 SYGVQD (reference sequence). Trimming left V 6 bases short and J 8 bases short, with 16 bases between. This CDR3 region has 13 residues. The CDR3 reads CASSQSRDRGYTF. CDR3 in DNA: TGCGCCAGCAGCCAGTCCAGGGATCGGGGCTACACCTTC.

This clone came up once. The chain is built from TRBV5-1 and TRBJ2-5; 11 nucleotides match TRBD2. Germline values: CDR1 SGHRS, CDR2 YFSETQ. J was trimmed by 4 bases and V by 4 bases; bases with no gene match: 3. The CDR3 extends over 14 amino acids. This CDR3 reads CASSGGLAGETQYF. DNA of the CDR3: TGCGCCAGCAGCGGTGGACTAGCGGGAGAGACCCAGTACTTC. Supplemented by reference TRBV5-1 and TRBJ2-5, the full variable domain reads KAGVTQTPRYLIKTRGQQVTLSCSPISGHRSVSWYQQTPGQGLQFLFEYFSETQRNKGNFPGRFSGRQFSNSRSEMNVSTLELGDSALYLCASSGGLAGETQYFGPGTRLLVL.

V gene TRBV23-1 combines with J gene TRBJ1-3; a weak D match, TRBD1 (5 bases). TRBV23-1 is designated an ORF whose function remains uncertain. The CDR3 spans 16 residues. The V end was cut by 3 bases, the J end by 0 bases, with 12 bases between. DNA of the CDR3: TGCGCCAGCAGTCACCGGTGGGGGGGCTCTGGAAACACCATATATTTT. It codes for CASSHRWGGSGNTIYF.

This clone came up a few times. The chain uses TRBV3-1 (or the pseudogene TRBV3-2) and TRBJ1-2, with a weak D call TRBD1 (5 bases). Germline values: CDR1 LGHDT, CDR2 YNNKEL (reference sequence). Trimming pared 2 bases from V and 8 bases from J, leaving 9 bases between. The CDR3 sequence is 12 residues long. CDR3 nucleotide sequence: TGTGCCAGCAGCCAATATCAGGGCGGCTACACCTTC. The encoded protein is CASSQYQGGYTF.

V and J are TRBV27 and TRBJ2-7; TRBD1 matches at 10 bases. V trimming: 5 bases; J trimming: 6 bases; junction bases outside the gene matches: 7. The germline V gene encodes CDR1 MNHEY and CDR2 SMNVEV (reference sequence). The CDR3 is made up of 14 amino acids. The CDR3 here is CASSKTGGVGEQYF. The CDR3 DNA reads TGTGCCAGCAGTAAGACAGGGGGCGTAGGCGAGCAGTACTTC.

The chain combines TRBV5-4 with TRBJ1-1, with 10 bases aligning to TRBD1. From germline, CDR1 is SGHNT and CDR2 YYREEE (reference sequence). J lost 1 base, V lost 4 bases, and 4 bases had no gene match. This CDR3 region has 15 residues. CDR3 sequence: CASSPDRGRNTEAFF. CDR3 nucleotide sequence: TGTGCCAGCAGCCCCGACAGGGGGCGGAACACTGAAGCTTTCTTT.

The V gene is TRBV6-1, the J gene TRBJ2-7, with D maybe TRBD2 (5 bases). CDR1 and CDR2 from the germline V gene are MNHNS and SASEGT. This CDR3 is 15 amino acids long. The V gene lost 0 bases and the J gene lost 2 bases, with 11 bases spanning the gap. This CDR3 reads CASSEALSAPYEQYF. CDR3 sequence (DNA): TGTGCCAGCAGTGAAGCGCTTAGCGCGCCCTACGAGCAGTACTTC.